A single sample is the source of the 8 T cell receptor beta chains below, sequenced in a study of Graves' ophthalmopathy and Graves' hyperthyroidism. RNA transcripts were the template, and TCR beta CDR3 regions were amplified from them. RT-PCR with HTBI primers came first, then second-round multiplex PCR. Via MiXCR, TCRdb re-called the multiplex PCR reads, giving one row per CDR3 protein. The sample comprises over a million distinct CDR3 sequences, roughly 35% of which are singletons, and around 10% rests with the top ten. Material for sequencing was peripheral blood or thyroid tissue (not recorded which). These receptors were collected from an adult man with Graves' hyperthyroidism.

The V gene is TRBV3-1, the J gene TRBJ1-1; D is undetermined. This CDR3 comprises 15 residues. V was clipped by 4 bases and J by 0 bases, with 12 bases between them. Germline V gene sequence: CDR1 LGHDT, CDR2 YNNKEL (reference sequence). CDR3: CASSRTPIVNTEAFF. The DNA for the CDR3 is TGTGCCAGCAGCCGAACCCCGATAGTGAACACTGAAGCTTTCTTT.

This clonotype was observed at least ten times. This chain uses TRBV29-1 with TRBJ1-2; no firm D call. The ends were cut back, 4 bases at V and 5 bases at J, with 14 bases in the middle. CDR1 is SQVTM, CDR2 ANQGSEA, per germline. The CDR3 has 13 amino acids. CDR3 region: CSVVGRFSYGYTF. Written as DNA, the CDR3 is TGCAGCGTTGTGGGCCGCTTTTCTTATGGCTACACCTTC. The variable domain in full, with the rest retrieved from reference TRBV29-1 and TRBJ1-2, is SAVISQKPSRDICQRGTSLTIQCQVDSQVTMMFWYRQQPGQSLTLIATANQGSEATYESGFVIDKFPISRPNLTFSTLTVSNMSPEDSSIYLCSVVGRFSYGYTFGSGTRLTVV.

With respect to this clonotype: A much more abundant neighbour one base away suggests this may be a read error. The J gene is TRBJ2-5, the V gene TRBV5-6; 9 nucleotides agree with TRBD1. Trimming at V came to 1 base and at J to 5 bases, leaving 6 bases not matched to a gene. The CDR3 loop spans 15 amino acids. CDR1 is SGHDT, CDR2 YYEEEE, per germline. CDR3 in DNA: TGTGCCAGCAGCTTGTTAGGGACAGGGAGGGAGACCCAGTACTTC. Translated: CASSLLGTGRETQYF.

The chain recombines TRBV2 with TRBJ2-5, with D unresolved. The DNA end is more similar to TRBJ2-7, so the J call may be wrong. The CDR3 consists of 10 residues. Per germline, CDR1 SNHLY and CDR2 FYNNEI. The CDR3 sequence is CASRGNEQYF. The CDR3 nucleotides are TGTGCCAGCAGAGGGAACGAGCAGTACTTC.

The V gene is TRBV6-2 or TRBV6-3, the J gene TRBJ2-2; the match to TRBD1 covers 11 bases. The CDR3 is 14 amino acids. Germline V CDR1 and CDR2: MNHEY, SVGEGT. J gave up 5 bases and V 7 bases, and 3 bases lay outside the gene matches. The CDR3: CASTGTGGTGELFF. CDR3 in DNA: TGTGCCAGCACCGGGACAGGGGGTACCGGGGAGCTGTTTTTT.

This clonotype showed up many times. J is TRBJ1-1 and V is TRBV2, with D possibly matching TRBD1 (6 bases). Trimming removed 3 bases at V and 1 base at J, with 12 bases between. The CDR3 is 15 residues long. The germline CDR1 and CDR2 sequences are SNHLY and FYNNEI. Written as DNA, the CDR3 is TGTGCCAGCAGTGACCCACGGACAGCGAACACTGAAGCTTTCTTT. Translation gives CASSDPRTANTEAFF.

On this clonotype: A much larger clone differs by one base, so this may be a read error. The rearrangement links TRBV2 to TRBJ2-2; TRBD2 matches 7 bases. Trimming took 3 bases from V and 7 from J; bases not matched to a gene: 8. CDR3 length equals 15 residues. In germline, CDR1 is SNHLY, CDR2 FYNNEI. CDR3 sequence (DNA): TGTGCCAGCAGTGAGGGGCTAGCGGCCATCGGGGAGCTGTTTTTT. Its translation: CASSEGLAAIGELFF.

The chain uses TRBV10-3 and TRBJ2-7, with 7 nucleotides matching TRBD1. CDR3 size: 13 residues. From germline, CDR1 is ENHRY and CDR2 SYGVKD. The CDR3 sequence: CATYPDRNNEQYF. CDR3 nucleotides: TGTGCGACCTATCCGGACAGGAACAACGAGCAGTACTTC.